This is a list of T cell receptor beta chains from one sample in a study of blood T cell repertoires in COVID-19. TCRdb's table, derived via immunoSEQ multiplex PCR, lists solely in-frame clones and lacks some. The sample consists of roughly 16,000 clones, around 90% of them appearing once. The sample consisted of peripheral blood. The receptors were sampled from a human donor in a cohort sampled during active COVID-19. Each CDR3 is given with its conserved first and last residue. The order of the fields is clone size, V gene, J gene, D gene, CDR3 protein, CDR3 DNA. D genes are given only for firm matches. Size is stated for part of the rows, as once, few or many counts, or as a class when the clone is expanded.

abundance: -
v_gene: TRBV4-1
j_gene: TRBJ2-5
d_gene: TRBD1
CDR3aa: CASSVDREETQYF
CDR3nt: TGCGCCAGCAGCGTTGACAGGGAGGAGACCCAGTACTTC

abundance: -
v_gene: TRBV7-8
j_gene: TRBJ2-4
d_gene: -
CDR3aa: CASSGGFDAKNIQYF
CDR3nt: TGTGCCAGCAGCGGGGGCTTTGACGCCAAAAACATTCAGTACTTC

abundance: once
v_gene: TRBV5-4
j_gene: TRBJ2-7
d_gene: TRBD1
CDR3aa: CASSLERTGDNEQYF
CDR3nt: TGTGCCAGCAGCTTAGAACGGACAGGGGACAACGAGCAGTACTTC

abundance: -
v_gene: TRBV11-3
j_gene: TRBJ1-1
d_gene: -
CDR3aa: CASRFPGGGTEAFF
CDR3nt: TGTGCCAGCAGGTTTCCCGGGGGAGGGACTGAAGCTTTCTTT

abundance: -
v_gene: TRBV11-2
j_gene: TRBJ2-3
d_gene: -
CDR3aa: CASSLVQPNPDTQYF
CDR3nt: TGTGCCAGCAGCTTAGTACAGCCCAACCCGGATACGCAGTATTTT

abundance: -
v_gene: TRBV12-3/TRBV12-4
j_gene: TRBJ1-1
d_gene: -
CDR3aa: CASRTLGNTEAFF
CDR3nt: TGTGCCAGCAGAACCCTAGGGAACACTGAAGCTTTCTTT

abundance: -
v_gene: TRBV21-1
j_gene: TRBJ2-7
d_gene: -
CDR3aa: CASSNMIASSSGSESTEQYF
CDR3nt: TGTGCCAGCAGCAACATGATAGCGTCCTCTAGCGGGAGCGAGAGTACCGAGCAGTACTTC

abundance: -
v_gene: TRBV6-2/TRBV6-3
j_gene: TRBJ2-1
d_gene: TRBD2
CDR3aa: CASSSPGLAGDGGKNEQFF
CDR3nt: TGTGCCAGCAGTTCTCCGGGACTAGCGGGAGATGGCGGTAAGAATGAGCAGTTCTTC

abundance: -
v_gene: TRBV6-5
j_gene: TRBJ1-2
d_gene: TRBD1
CDR3aa: CASKRQGYGYTF
CDR3nt: TGTGCCAGCAAAAGACAGGGCTATGGCTACACCTTC

abundance: -
v_gene: TRBV4-1
j_gene: TRBJ1-3
d_gene: -
CDR3aa: CASSKPSSDRGNTIYF
CDR3nt: TGCGCCAGCAGCAAACCCTCTAGTGACAGAGGAAACACCATATATTTT

abundance: -
v_gene: TRBV6-6
j_gene: TRBJ1-1
d_gene: -
CDR3aa: CASSYSGGRGTEAFF
CDR3nt: TGTGCCAGCAGTTACTCGGGGGGGCGTGGTACTGAAGCTTTCTTT

abundance: -
v_gene: TRBV19
j_gene: TRBJ1-2
d_gene: -
CDR3aa: CASRNINYGYTF
CDR3nt: TGTGCCAGTAGAAACATTAACTATGGCTACACCTTC

abundance: -
v_gene: TRBV29-1
j_gene: TRBJ1-2
d_gene: -
CDR3aa: CSVQDYGYTF
CDR3nt: TGCAGCGTTCAGGACTATGGCTACACCTTC

abundance: -
v_gene: TRBV6-5
j_gene: TRBJ2-7
d_gene: -
CDR3aa: CASSYSGPYEQYF
CDR3nt: TGTGCCAGCAGTTACTCGGGCCCCTACGAGCAGTACTTC

abundance: -
v_gene: TRBV6-2/TRBV6-3
j_gene: TRBJ2-7
d_gene: -
CDR3aa: CASSDTAPYEQYF
CDR3nt: TGTGCCAGCAGTGACACTGCGCCCTACGAGCAGTACTTC

abundance: -
v_gene: TRBV18
j_gene: TRBJ1-3
d_gene: -
CDR3aa: CASSPRGDVAGNTIYF
CDR3nt: TGTGCCAGCTCACCCCGGGGGGATGTTGCTGGAAACACCATATATTTT

abundance: -
v_gene: TRBV12-3/TRBV12-4
j_gene: TRBJ2-7
d_gene: -
CDR3aa: CASSPGWEQYF
CDR3nt: TGTGCCAGCAGTCCGGGTTGGGAGCAGTACTTC

abundance: -
v_gene: TRBV15
j_gene: TRBJ2-4
d_gene: -
CDR3aa: CATSRVLQGSAKNIQYF
CDR3nt: TGTGCCACCAGCAGAGTCCTGCAGGGGTCAGCCAAAAACATTCAGTACTTC

abundance: -
v_gene: TRBV10-1
j_gene: TRBJ1-5
d_gene: TRBD1
CDR3aa: CASTNTERTGLWIGNQPQHF
CDR3nt: TGCGCCAGCACCAACACCGAACGGACAGGGCTCTGGATTGGCAATCAGCCCCAGCATTTT

abundance: -
v_gene: TRBV11-3
j_gene: TRBJ2-5
d_gene: -
CDR3aa: CASSLEPSTGETQYF
CDR3nt: TGTGCCAGCAGCTTAGAACCCTCCACAGGCGAAACCCAGTACTTC

abundance: -
v_gene: TRBV30
j_gene: TRBJ1-1
d_gene: TRBD1
CDR3aa: CASSRQGIGAFF
CDR3nt: TGTGCCTCCTCTCGACAGGGGATCGGAGCTTTCTTT

abundance: -
v_gene: TRBV18
j_gene: TRBJ2-7
d_gene: -
CDR3aa: CASSPAATYEQYF
CDR3nt: TGTGCCAGCTCACCAGCGGCAACCTACGAGCAGTACTTC

abundance: -
v_gene: TRBV5-8
j_gene: TRBJ1-3
d_gene: TRBD1
CDR3aa: CASSLELGWTGQGNTIYF
CDR3nt: TGTGCCAGCAGCTTGGAGTTAGGTTGGACAGGGCAAGGAAACACCATATATTTT

abundance: -
v_gene: TRBV5-6
j_gene: TRBJ1-2
d_gene: -
CDR3aa: CASTPGWNYGYTF
CDR3nt: TGTGCCAGCACCCCGGGTTGGAACTATGGCTACACCTTC

abundance: -
v_gene: TRBV7-9
j_gene: TRBJ1-2
d_gene: TRBD1
CDR3aa: CASSRQGALYGYTF
CDR3nt: TGTGCCAGCAGCCGTCAGGGGGCCCTCTATGGCTACACCTTC

abundance: -
v_gene: TRBV5-1
j_gene: TRBJ2-3
d_gene: -
CDR3aa: CASSLSWHTDTQYF
CDR3nt: TGCGCCAGCAGCTTATCTTGGCACACAGATACGCAGTATTTT

abundance: large
v_gene: TRBV20-1
j_gene: TRBJ1-5
d_gene: -
CDR3aa: CSASSGEIVSNQPQHF
CDR3nt: TGCAGTGCTAGTTCTGGGGAGATAGTTAGCAATCAGCCCCAGCATTTT

abundance: once
v_gene: TRBV4-1
j_gene: TRBJ1-2
d_gene: TRBD1
CDR3aa: CASTGGGGYTF
CDR3nt: TGCGCCAGCACAGGAGGGGGCGGCTACACCTTC

abundance: -
v_gene: TRBV5-1
j_gene: TRBJ1-1
d_gene: TRBD1
CDR3aa: CASQTGGTEAFF
CDR3nt: TGCGCCAGCCAAACAGGGGGCACTGAAGCTTTCTTT

abundance: -
v_gene: TRBV18
j_gene: TRBJ1-5
d_gene: -
CDR3aa: CASSPLGGLNQPQHF
CDR3nt: TGTGCCAGCTCACCCCTCGGGGGGCTCAATCAGCCCCAGCATTTT